This TCR beta chain was identified in a study of blood T cell repertoires in COVID-19. Turning to the study itself: Sources were T cells, B-cell-depleted T cells, or PBMCs; the material itself was cDNA or gDNA.

TCRdb's table, derived via immunoSEQ multiplex PCR, lists solely in-frame clones and lacks some. The profile covers under 30,000 clones, with 75% to 85% appearing a single time and approximately 23% taken by the ten largest. Looked up from germline, CDR1 is LGHDT and CDR2 is YNNKEL (reference sequence). Trimming shortened V by 2 bases and J by 3 bases, and 5 bases separated the two germline ends. The CDR3 sequence is 12 residues long. This clone was detected only a few times. The source material was peripheral blood. This receptor was identified in a human donor in a cohort sampled during active COVID-19. The chain is built from TRBV3-1 (or the pseudogene TRBV3-2) and TRBJ2-7, with D uncertain. CDR3 sequence reads: CASSQLNYEQYF. The DNA for the CDR3 is TGTGCCAGCAGCCAACTTAACTACGAGCAGTACTTC.